The sequence of this T cell receptor (beta chain) was determined in a study of cytomegalovirus exposure and HLA in healthy donors. The PCR had 60 Vbeta and 13 Jbeta primers. TCRdb's table, derived via immunoSEQ multiplex PCR, lists solely in-frame clones and lacks some. Of approximately 80,000 clones in the sample, around 70% were seen once. The CDR3 has 13 amino acids. Germline assignment: CDR1 MNHEY and CDR2 SVGAGI. The ends were cut back, 6 bases at V and 9 bases at J, with 18 bases in the middle. Source material: PBMCs. The V and J genes are TRBV6-5 and TRBJ2-7; TRBD1 is a possible D gene (6 bases). The sequence was obtained from a woman aged 40 to 49 in good health and CMV-seropositive. The CDR3 DNA reads as TGTGCCAGCAGCCCCGACAGGCCAGATGGGCAGTACTTC. This sequence encodes CASSPDRPDGQYF.